This passage covers 12 T cell receptor beta chains from one sample sequenced in a study of cytomegalovirus exposure and HLA in healthy donors. The primer mix had 60 Vbeta and 13 Jbeta primers. Sequencing was performed with immunoSEQ multiplex PCR; in TCRdb, only in-frame clones are kept and a portion is missing. This table has 90,000 to 130,000 clones, 78% appearing once. What was sequenced was PBMCs. The receptors shown here come from a woman in her twenties or thirties in good health and CMV-seronegative.

V gene TRBV4-1 combines with J gene TRBJ1-2; 10 bases are shared with TRBD1. The V segment lost 1 base and the J segment 3 bases; nucleotides outside the gene matches: 8. CDR1 is MGHRA and CDR2 is YSYEKL in the germline V gene. The CDR3 consists of 17 residues. The CDR3 DNA reads as TGCGCCAGCAGCCAAGTACCGGGACAGGGGAGTGACTATGGCTACACCTTC. It translates to CASSQVPGQGSDYGYTF.

V is TRBV29-1 and J is TRBJ1-2; 10 bases map to TRBD1. Per the germline V gene, CDR1 is SQVTM and CDR2 is ANQGSEA. V shed 6 bases, J shed 4 bases, and the junction held 2 bases outside the gene matches. This CDR3 comprises 12 residues. CDR3 DNA sequence: TGCAGCGTGGACAGGGGGACCTATGGCTACACCTTC. Translated, it gives CSVDRGTYGYTF.

The chain uses TRBV7-8 and TRBJ2-7; TRBD2 matches at 12 bases. The V gene's germline CDR1 is SGHVS and CDR2 FQNEAQ. Trimming took 1 base from V and 7 from J; bases not matched to a gene: 5. The CDR3 runs 15 residues. The CDR3 region has the DNA TGTGCCAGCAGCTTAGGACTAGCGGGGGCCGGTGAGCAGTACTTC. As protein: CASSLGLAGAGEQYF.

The chain links TRBV5-6 to TRBJ1-1, with 7 bases matching TRBD1. CDR3 length: 13 amino acids. Per germline, CDR1 SGHDT and CDR2 YYEEEE. With V trimmed by 3 bases and J by 5 bases, 4 bases remained unmatched. CDR3 protein: CASSSTGSTEAFF. The DNA for the CDR3 is TGTGCCAGCAGCTCGACAGGGTCTACTGAAGCTTTCTTT.

The rearrangement uses TRBV5-5 and TRBJ2-1, with D tentatively TRBD2 (5 bases). Germline V gene sequence: CDR1 SGHKS, CDR2 YYEKEE (reference sequence). V was cut by 6 bases and J by 4 bases, with 14 bases left in between. The CDR3 covers 14 residues. The chain's CDR3 is CASNSRAGYNEQFF. In DNA, the CDR3 is TGTGCCAGCAACTCACGGGCGGGTTACAATGAGCAGTTCTTC.

This clone was detected a few times. The sample carries other DNA sequences with the same CDR3. The chain carries TRBV6-5 and TRBJ1-1; a weak D match, TRBD1 (5 bases). V was shortened by 2 bases and J by 4 bases, with 11 bases between the two germline ends. There are 14 residues in the CDR3. Germline CDR1 is MNHEY and CDR2 is SVGAGI. Here the CDR3 reads CASSYGQGGTEAFF. The CDR3 DNA reads TGTGCCAGCAGTTACGGGCAGGGTGGCACTGAAGCTTTCTTT.

The genes are TRBV27 and TRBJ1-5; D uncertain. The CDR3 length is 14 residues. Germline V lookup: CDR1 MNHEY, CDR2 SMNVEV (reference sequence). Trimming removed 6 bases from V and 0 bases from J, with 9 bases in between. The CDR3 loop is CASSHGNSNQPQHF. CDR3 DNA: TGTGCCAGCAGCCACGGGAATAGCAATCAGCCCCAGCATTTT.

The V call is TRBV6-1, the J call TRBJ1-2; D perhaps matches TRBD1 (5 bases). The V end was cut by 0 bases, the J end by 5 bases, with 22 bases between. The V gene's germline CDR1 is MNHNS and CDR2 SASEGT. This CDR3 spans 18 amino acids. As DNA, the CDR3 is TGTGCCAGCAGTGAAGCCACGACCCGGGACCGGGAGGATTATGGCTACACCTTC. The encoded protein is CASSEATTRDREDYGYTF.

The chain joins TRBV7-6 to TRBJ1-2; the match to TRBD1 covers 10 bases. CDR1 and CDR2 from the germline V gene are SGHVS and FNYEAQ. The CDR3 consists of 14 residues. V was clipped by 1 base and J by 4 bases; unmatched bases: 0. CDR3 protein: CASSLGTGGYGYTF. The DNA for the CDR3 is TGTGCCAGCAGCTTAGGGACAGGGGGCTATGGCTACACCTTC. Using reference TRBV7-6 and TRBJ1-2 for the parts outside the CDR3, the full variable domain is GAGVSQSPRYKVTKRGQDVALRCDPISGHVSLYWYRQALGQGPEFLTYFNYEAQQDKSGLPNDRFSAERPEGSISTLTIQRTEQRDSAMYRCASSLGTGGYGYTFGSGTRLTVV.

This rearrangement joins TRBV10-3 to TRBJ2-5, with a possible D match to TRBD1 (6 bases). V lost 2 bases, J lost 7 bases, and 17 bases lay in between. Germline V gene lookup returns CDR1 ENHRY and CDR2 SYGVKD. The CDR3 totals 15 residues. In DNA form, the CDR3 reads TGTGCCATCAGTGAGGGGGCTCAGGGGAGTCGGACCCAGTACTTC. Its translation: CAISEGAQGSRTQYF.

This clone was seen a single time. The CDR3 loop is CASREGTGRPEAFF. DNA for the CDR3: TGTGCCAGCAGAGAAGGGACAGGGAGGCCTGAAGCTTTCTTT. The chain carries TRBV27 and TRBJ1-1, with 9 bases matching TRBD1. J gave up 6 bases and V 6 bases, and 8 bases lay outside the gene matches. The length of the CDR3 is 14 residues. In germline, CDR1 is MNHEY, CDR2 SMNVEV (reference sequence).

There are a few counts of this clone. Written as DNA, the CDR3 is TGTGCCAGCAGTATGGGACAGATCCAGCATTTT. Its protein product is CASSMGQIQHF. The genes are TRBV6-1 and TRBJ1-5, with 7 bases that match TRBD1. CDR1 is MNHNS, CDR2 SASEGT, per germline. The CDR3 consists of 11 residues. Trimming cost V 5 bases and J 12 bases; bases outside gene matches: 4.